These 16 T cell receptor beta chains were all obtained from the same sample, sequenced in a study of shared clonotypes between healthy human individuals. Libraries were prepared by immunoSEQ multiplex PCR; TCRdb keeps only in-frame clonotypes and omits some of them. Counted here are 1.6 million or so clones, about 96% occurring once; the ten biggest clones make up roughly 1.2%. Material for sequencing was naive CD4+ T cells sorted from blood. Described subset: CD45RA+ positively selected. These receptors were obtained from a man aged 30-40 years in good health.

V is TRBV6-6 and J is TRBJ1-5, with no clear D. The CDR3 is 16 residues long. The germline CDR1 and CDR2 sequences are MNHNY and SVGAGI (reference sequence). V was shortened by 2 bases and J by 5 bases, with 16 bases between the two germline ends. The CDR3 loop is CASSYHRVWVDQPQHF. CDR3 coding DNA: TGTGCCAGCAGTTACCACCGGGTCTGGGTAGATCAGCCCCAGCATTTT.

The J gene is TRBJ1-3, the V gene TRBV7-9, with D possibly being TRBD1 (5 bases). This CDR3 has 15 amino acids. V was pared by 5 bases and J by 3 bases, with 14 bases between. CDR1 is SEHNR and CDR2 is FQNEAQ in the germline V gene (reference sequence). The CDR3 spells CASSLPGTDGNTIYF. As DNA, the CDR3 is TGTGCCAGCAGCCTTCCCGGGACGGATGGAAACACCATATATTTT.

Turning to this clone: At the DNA level, this CDR3 is encoded by other sequences in the same sample as well. The chain carries TRBV5-1 and TRBJ2-1; D possibly uses TRBD1 or TRBD2 (6 bases each). Per the germline V gene, CDR1 is SGHRS and CDR2 is YFSETQ. The CDR3 runs 15 residues. Deletions cut 4 bases from V and 1 base from J, with 12 bases between. DNA of the CDR3: TGCGCCAGCAGCACTGGAGGGGGGTCCTACAATGAGCAGTTCTTC. It specifies CASSTGGGSYNEQFF.

This chain uses TRBV28 with TRBJ2-2, with TRBD1 matching 7 bases. This CDR3 region has 15 residues. Trimming cost V 2 bases and J 4 bases; bases outside gene matches: 4. The germline V gene encodes CDR1 MDHEN and CDR2 SYDVKM. The CDR3 protein is CASSLGAGGTGELFF. In nucleotides, the CDR3 is TGTGCCAGCAGTTTAGGGGCAGGGGGCACCGGGGAGCTGTTTTTT.

Comments on this clone: This specimen includes other DNA sequences encoding the same CDR3. The chain combines TRBV5-4 with TRBJ1-4; possible D gene TRBD1, 5 bases. This CDR3 has 13 amino acids. The V and J ends lost 1 base and 7 bases respectively, with 8 bases between them. Germline V lookup: CDR1 SGHNT, CDR2 YYREEE (reference sequence). The CDR3 reads CASSLSGGEKLFF. The CDR3 DNA is TGTGCCAGCAGCTTGTCGGGGGGTGAAAAACTGTTTTTT.

The chain combines TRBV6-5 with TRBJ2-5; 8 nucleotides match TRBD1. This CDR3 contains 14 residues. V shed 6 bases and J 4 bases; nucleotides not matched to a gene: 7. Per germline, CDR1 MNHEY and CDR2 SVGAGI. CDR3 loop: CASRADRDRETQYF. The CDR3 bases are TGTGCCAGCAGGGCGGACAGGGATCGAGAGACCCAGTACTTC.

The chain uses TRBV7-8 and TRBJ2-5, with 12 bases that match TRBD2. The J segment lost 0 bases and the V segment lost 5 bases, leaving 4 bases of the junction unmatched. Germline V gene sequence: CDR1 SGHVS, CDR2 FQNEAQ. This CDR3 comprises 16 residues. CDR3 sequence (DNA): TGTGCCAGCAGCATGGGACTAGCGGGTTACCAAGAGACCCAGTACTTC. As protein: CASSMGLAGYQETQYF.

The chain carries TRBV7-2 and TRBJ2-7; the D is unclear. The CDR3 spans 16 residues. With 4 bases removed from V and 0 bases from J, the gap between germline ends came to 16 bases. Germline values: CDR1 SGHTA, CDR2 FQGNSA. CDR3 DNA: TGTGCCAGCAGCTCCCCCCGAGGCCTCGGCTCCTACGAGCAGTACTTC. Protein product: CASSSPRGLGSYEQYF.

J is TRBJ2-5 and V is TRBV6-5, with 11 bases that match TRBD2. This CDR3 region has 15 residues. With 0 bases clipped from V and 3 bases from J, the junction kept 0 bases outside the gene matches. Germline CDR1 reads MNHEY; CDR2 reads SVGAGI. CDR3 sequence: CASSYSGLAEETQYF. The CDR3 nucleotides are TGTGCCAGCAGTTACTCGGGACTAGCGGAAGAGACCCAGTACTTC.

This chain uses TRBV23-1 with TRBJ2-1; D perhaps matches TRBD1 (5 bases). TRBV23-1 belongs to the ORF category, with a function that is uncertain. This CDR3 is built from 20 residues. V gave up 4 bases and J gave up 5 bases, with 30 bases separating them. DNA of the CDR3: TGCGCCAGCAGTCGGTTTCTAATGTGGGGCCGGCACAGGAGTAACAATGAGCAGTTCTTC. It translates to CASSRFLMWGRHRSNNEQFF.

On this clone: The same CDR3 is also encoded by other DNA sequences in this sample. The chain couples TRBV5-1 to TRBJ2-7; D is unresolved. This CDR3 region has 12 residues. Between the trimmed V and J ends, which lost 5 bases and 0 bases, there was a span of 6 bases. Germline V gene sequence: CDR1 SGHRS, CDR2 YFSETQ. The CDR3 DNA sequence: TGCGCCAGCAGTTCTAGCTCCTACGAGCAGTACTTC. Translated: CASSSSSYEQYF.

The rearrangement links TRBV29-1 to TRBJ2-1, with a tentative D call TRBD2 (7 bases). From germline, CDR1 is SQVTM and CDR2 ANQGSEA. V was pared by 8 bases and J by 6 bases, with 11 bases between. The CDR3 runs to 11 residues. This CDR3 reads CSFRGGNEQFF. CDR3 nucleotide sequence: TGCAGCTTTAGGGGGGGCAATGAGCAGTTCTTC.

This chain links TRBV7-2 with TRBJ1-2; 7 bases align to TRBD1. V lost 7 bases, J lost 4 bases, and 9 bases stayed unmatched. Germline assignment: CDR1 SGHTA and CDR2 FQGNSA. This CDR3 is 14 amino acids long. CDR3 sequence reads: CASITRDRIYGYTF. In DNA, the CDR3 is TGTGCCAGCATCACCCGGGACAGAATCTATGGCTACACCTTC.

This rearrangement joins TRBV11-2 to TRBJ1-3; D is unresolved. The CDR3 consists of 16 residues. Germline CDR1 SGHAT, CDR2 FQNNGV. The germline V and J ends were trimmed by 5 bases and 3 bases, with 17 bases remaining between them. This CDR3 reads CASSATSDLIGNTIYF. The CDR3 coding sequence is TGTGCCAGCAGCGCCACGTCCGACTTAATTGGAAACACCATATATTTT.

The chain has TRBV11-2 and TRBJ2-7; D gene ambiguous. Germline V gene sequence: CDR1 SGHAT, CDR2 FQNNGV. V was shortened by 0 bases and J by 0 bases, with 9 bases between the two germline ends. The CDR3 is made up of 15 amino acids. Written as DNA, the CDR3 is TGTGCCAGCAGCTTAGAAGGCGGCTACTCCTACGAGCAGTACTTC. Translation gives CASSLEGGYSYEQYF.

The chain joins TRBV11-3 to TRBJ2-2; 8 positions match TRBD2. The germline V gene encodes CDR1 SGHNT and CDR2 YENEEA. Trimming took 6 bases from V and 5 from J; bases not matched to a gene: 20. The CDR3 covers 19 residues. CDR3 residues: CASSRKGSGSGKWTGELFF. The CDR3 DNA reads TGTGCCAGCAGTCGAAAGGGGAGCGGGAGTGGGAAATGGACCGGGGAGCTGTTTTTT.